Presented here are 19 T cell receptor beta chains from one specimen sequenced in a study of blood T cells in healthy people across ages. Through a sample-barcoded 5' primer and a J-beta primer mix, a second PCR was run for roughly 6 to 11 cycles. TCRdb reanalysed the 5' RACE reads using MiXCR and keeps one entry per CDR3 protein. The sample consists of 1,500,000 or so distinct CDR3 sequences, 59% of them appearing once. Material: blood. These receptors were collected from a man in his late teens or twenties in good health.

This chain links TRBV12-3 or TRBV12-4 with TRBJ1-4; no clear D gene. This CDR3 has 12 residues. The V and J ends lost 9 bases and 6 bases respectively, with 11 bases between them. The CDR3 here is CASRLGDEKLFF. In DNA form, the CDR3 reads TGTGCCAGTCGCCTTGGGGATGAAAAACTGTTTTTT.

V is TRBV20-1 and J is TRBJ2-7, with 8 bases identical to TRBD1. The germline gives CDR1 DFQATT, CDR2 SNEGSKA (reference sequence). V lost 6 bases and J lost 4; bases outside the gene matches: 8. This CDR3 contains 13 residues. The CDR3 sequence is CSAKDREFYEQYF. The CDR3 DNA follows: TGCAGTGCCAAGGACAGGGAATTTTACGAGCAGTACTTC.

This clonotype appeared a few times. The chain carries TRBV15 and TRBJ2-3; 9 bases map to TRBD2. The J segment lost 6 bases and the V segment lost 0 bases, leaving 7 bases of the junction unmatched. Germline loops: CDR1 LNHNV, CDR2 YYDKDF (reference sequence). CDR3 length equals 16 residues. CDR3 amino acids: CATSREFSGRRDTQYF. CDR3 nucleotides: TGTGCCACCAGCAGAGAATTTAGCGGGAGAAGGGATACGCAGTATTTT.

The chain carries TRBV4-1 and TRBJ2-5; the D gene is possibly TRBD1 (6 bases). The CDR3 is made up of 16 amino acids. V was cut by 4 bases and J by 0 bases, with 15 bases left in between. CDR1 MGHRA and CDR2 YSYEKL come from the germline V gene. In nucleotides, the CDR3 is TGCGCCAGCAGCCGCTATCCGGGACACAACCAAGAGACCCAGTACTTC. It specifies CASSRYPGHNQETQYF.

The gene calls are TRBV7-8 and TRBJ1-5, with D uncertain. Looked up from germline, CDR1 is SGHVS and CDR2 is FQNEAQ. Trimming removed 6 bases from V and 3 bases from J, with 15 bases in between. The CDR3 is 15 amino acids. The chain's CDR3 is CASRYGRFTNQPQHF. In DNA, the CDR3 is TGTGCCAGCAGATATGGACGGTTTACCAATCAGCCCCAGCATTTT.

The chain joins TRBV7-8 to TRBJ2-1; possibly TRBD2 for D (6 bases). CDR1 is SGHVS, CDR2 FQNEAQ, per germline. The CDR3 has 15 amino acids. Trimming removed 2 bases from V and 10 bases from J, with 18 bases in between. This CDR3 is CASSLMREALREQFF. The CDR3 DNA reads as TGTGCCAGCAGCTTAATGAGGGAGGCCCTTAGAGAGCAGTTCTTC.

The V and J genes are TRBV20-1 and TRBJ2-1; a possible D gene is TRBD2 (6 bases). This CDR3 region has 14 residues. Trimming stripped 6 bases from V and 8 bases from J, with 20 bases between. Germline V CDR1 and CDR2: DFQATT, SNEGSKA (reference sequence). The CDR3 loop reads CSARIRRGEHEQFF. The CDR3 DNA sequence: TGCAGTGCCAGGATCCGGCGGGGTGAGCATGAGCAGTTCTTC.

The chain joins TRBV11-2 to TRBJ1-1, with D tentatively TRBD1 (6 bases). This CDR3 has 13 amino acids. The V end was cut by 5 bases, the J end by 10 bases, with 17 bases between. Germline CDR1 SGHAT, CDR2 FQNNGV. The CDR3 spells CASSQGRFRGAFF. The CDR3 DNA sequence: TGTGCCAGCAGCCAAGGGAGATTCAGGGGAGCTTTCTTT.

The J gene is TRBJ1-2, the V gene TRBV20-1; tentative D call: TRBD1 (6 bases). The ends were cut back, 3 bases at V and 5 bases at J, with 16 bases in the middle. From germline, CDR1 is DFQATT and CDR2 SNEGSKA (reference sequence). The CDR3 runs 14 residues. The CDR3 region is CSARMQGIIYGYTF. CDR3 nucleotides: TGCAGTGCTAGGATGCAGGGGATAATATATGGCTACACCTTC.

The gene calls are TRBV5-6 and TRBJ1-2; D ambiguous. The germline V gene has CDR1 SGHDT and CDR2 YYEEEE. V was pared by 0 bases and J by 6 bases, with 12 bases between. This CDR3 has 14 residues. The CDR3 region has the DNA TGTGCCAGCAGCTTGGGATCCCGCCGCCATGGCTACACCTTC. The encoded protein is CASSLGSRRHGYTF.

The chain recombines TRBV20-1 with TRBJ2-5; 8 nucleotides align to TRBD1. Trimming took 3 bases from V and 5 from J; bases not matched to a gene: 14. Germline CDR1 and CDR2: DFQATT and SNEGSKA (reference sequence). CDR3 length equals 16 residues. DNA for the CDR3: TGCAGTGCTAGCAGGGGGCCCTACAACGCGTGGGAGACCCAGTACTTC. Translating gives CSASRGPYNAWETQYF.

The chain is built from TRBV4-1 and TRBJ2-7; 8 positions match TRBD2. Losses at the gene ends were 0 bases for V and 1 base for J; bases not matched to a gene: 8. Germline CDR1 reads MGHRA; CDR2 reads YSYEKL. The CDR3 covers 17 residues. CDR3 coding DNA: TGCGCCAGCAGCCAAGATCCCAGTAGCGGGGTATCCTACGAGCAGTACTTC. This sequence encodes CASSQDPSSGVSYEQYF.

The gene calls are TRBV6-6 and TRBJ2-3, with a tentative D call TRBD2 (5 bases). Germline-derived CDR1 and CDR2 are MNHNY and SVGAGI (reference sequence). The CDR3 length is 16 residues. V was trimmed by 1 base and J by 0 bases, leaving 11 bases between them. The CDR3 sequence: CASSYFSVSSTDTQYF. In DNA form, the CDR3 reads TGTGCCAGCAGTTACTTTAGCGTGTCTAGCACAGATACGCAGTATTTT.

This chain connects TRBV6-5 to TRBJ1-1, with TRBD1 as a possible D gene (6 bases). The CDR3 length is 14 residues. CDR1 and CDR2 (germline): MNHEY, SVGAGI. V was cut by 5 bases and J by 1 base, with 11 bases left in between. DNA for the CDR3: TGTGCCAGCAGTGACCAGGGACAGAACACTGAAGCTTTCTTT. Encoded protein: CASSDQGQNTEAFF.

This clonotype occurred a few times. The genes are TRBV4-3 and TRBJ2-7; 9 bases are a match to TRBD1. Losses at the gene ends were 5 bases for V and 1 base for J; bases not matched to a gene: 9. The CDR3 loop spans 16 amino acids. Germline CDR1 reads LGHNA; CDR2 reads YSLEER. As DNA, the CDR3 is TGCGCCAGCAGCTCTATATACAGGGGGCGATCCTACGAGCAGTACTTC. Protein: CASSSIYRGRSYEQYF.

In its sample, this clonotype was seen a few times. J is TRBJ2-1 and V is TRBV4-1, with D possibly matching TRBD2 (6 bases). Per the germline V gene, CDR1 is MGHRA and CDR2 is YSYEKL. This CDR3 has 15 amino acids. Trimming shortened V by 1 base and J by 8 bases, and 15 bases separated the two germline ends. The CDR3 bases are TGCGCCAGCAGCCAAGCTTGGGGGGAGCTCTATGAGCAGTTCTTC. Its protein product is CASSQAWGELYEQFF.

V and J are TRBV29-1 and TRBJ2-7; maybe TRBD1 (5 bases). This CDR3 comprises 14 residues. The V end was cut by 2 bases, the J end by 4 bases, with 15 bases between. Germline CDR1 is SQVTM and CDR2 is ANQGSEA. Here the CDR3 reads CSVEFSRGLYEQYF. Here the CDR3 DNA reads TGCAGCGTTGAATTTTCTAGGGGCCTTTACGAGCAGTACTTC.

V and J are TRBV6-5 and TRBJ1-1, with D unclear. V shed 6 bases and J shed 5 bases, with 19 bases lying between them. The germline V gene has CDR1 MNHEY and CDR2 SVGAGI. There are 15 residues in the CDR3. CDR3 sequence reads: CASRNGLILGTEAFF. The DNA of the CDR3 is TGTGCCAGCAGAAACGGCCTGATTTTAGGGACTGAAGCTTTCTTT.

This clonotype showed up just a few times. The rearrangement joins TRBV5-1 to TRBJ2-3, with D hard to call. Germline V CDR1 and CDR2: SGHRS, YFSETQ. The CDR3 totals 15 residues. Deletions cut 0 bases from V and 2 bases from J, with 10 bases between. CDR3 DNA: TGCGCCAGCAGCTTGGGGAAGGGATTCACAGATACGCAGTATTTT. Protein: CASSLGKGFTDTQYF.